Listed here are 17 T cell receptor beta chains from one sample, sequenced in a study of PD-1 blockade in mismatch repair-deficient tumors. The data were produced by immunoSEQ multiplex PCR, yet TCRdb's version contains in-frame clones alone and is incomplete. The sample carries 100,000 to 150,000 clones, about 88% recorded once. The input for sequencing was peripheral blood, taken 44 weeks after starting pembrolizumab. The receptor source for this set is an adult with mismatch repair-deficient cancer.

The chain recombines TRBV27 with TRBJ2-3; D not certain. The CDR3 is 12 residues long. Germline lookup yields CDR1 MNHEY and CDR2 SMNVEV (reference sequence). Trimming pared 2 bases from V and 5 bases from J, leaving 5 bases between. CDR3 sequence reads: CASSLTQDTQYF. The DNA for the CDR3 is TGTGCCAGCAGTTTAACCCAAGATACGCAGTATTTT.

The V gene is TRBV6-5, the J gene TRBJ2-7; 9 bases fit TRBD1. J gave up 3 bases and V 1 base, and 4 bases lay outside the gene matches. CDR3 length: 15 residues. CDR1 MNHEY and CDR2 SVGAGI come from the germline V gene. This CDR3 is CASSYYTGGNYEQYF. In DNA, the CDR3 is TGTGCCAGCAGTTACTATACAGGGGGCAACTACGAGCAGTACTTC.

This chain joins TRBV6-1 and TRBJ2-7, with a weak D call TRBD1 (7 bases). Germline CDR1 reads MNHNS; CDR2 reads SASEGT. The length of the CDR3 is 15 residues. Trimming pared 10 bases from V and 0 bases from J, leaving 19 bases between. DNA for the CDR3: TGTGCCACAGGAGGGGGCGGCTCCTACTCCTACGAGCAGTACTTC. Residues: CATGGGGSYSYEQYF.

This clone was counted a single time. This chain uses TRBV7-8 with TRBJ1-5; a possible D gene is TRBD1 (6 bases). V was pared by 2 bases and J by 0 bases, with 14 bases between. The CDR3 has 17 residues. Germline CDR1 SGHVS, CDR2 FQNEAQ. This CDR3 reads CASSLWAQGLSNQPQHF. CDR3 bases: TGTGCCAGCAGCTTATGGGCACAGGGCCTTAGCAATCAGCCCCAGCATTTT.

This clone was found once. The V gene is TRBV27, the J gene TRBJ2-4; the match to TRBD2 covers 10 bases. The CDR3 consists of 16 residues. Germline loops: CDR1 MNHEY, CDR2 SMNVEV (reference sequence). Trimming removed 5 bases from V and 4 bases from J; junction bases left unmatched: 8. The chain's CDR3 is CASSPGGLASKNIQYF. The CDR3 DNA reads TGTGCCAGCAGTCCAGGGGGACTAGCGTCTAAAAACATTCAGTACTTC.

The chain is built from TRBV27 and TRBJ1-5; D gene ambiguous. V shed 2 bases and J shed 3 bases, with 11 bases lying between them. Germline loops: CDR1 MNHEY, CDR2 SMNVEV (reference sequence). This CDR3 is 15 amino acids long. CDR3 coding DNA: TGTGCCAGCAGTTTAGATCCGGGGTCCAATCAGCCCCAGCATTTT. This sequence encodes CASSLDPGSNQPQHF.

This clone was observed once. The J gene is TRBJ2-6, the V gene TRBV11-2; no clear D. Germline lookup yields CDR1 SGHAT and CDR2 FQNNGV. The CDR3 loop spans 15 amino acids. With 0 bases removed from V and 3 bases from J, the gap between germline ends came to 6 bases. CDR3 in DNA: TGTGCCAGCAGCTTAGATTTATTTGGGGCCAACGTCCTGACTTTC. Amino acids: CASSLDLFGANVLTF. Based on the CDR3 plus reference TRBV11-2 and TRBJ2-6, the full variable domain is EAGVAQSPRYKIIEKRQSVAFWCNPISGHATLYWYQQILGQGPKLLIQFQNNGVVDDSQLPKDRFSAERLKGVDSTLKIQPAKLEDSAVYLCASSLDLFGANVLTFGAGSRLTVL.

The rearrangement links TRBV11-3 to TRBJ2-7; D is possibly TRBD2 (6 bases). CDR1 is SGHNT and CDR2 is YENEEA in the germline V gene. CDR3 length: 14 amino acids. The V gene lost 1 base and the J gene lost 3 bases, with 10 bases spanning the gap. CDR3 DNA: TGTGCCAGCAGCTTAGGATTCGGGAGCTACGAGCAGTACTTC. This translates into CASSLGFGSYEQYF. Together with reference TRBV11-3 and TRBJ2-7, the CDR3 gives the full variable domain: EAGVVQSPRYKIIEKKQPVAFWCNPISGHNTLYWYLQNLGQGPELLIRYENEEAVDDSQLPKDRFSAERLKGVDSTLKIQPAELGDSAVYLCASSLGFGSYEQYFGPGTRLTVT.

This sequence joins TRBV7-8 and TRBJ2-7, with D perhaps TRBD1 or TRBD2 (6 bases each). Trimming shortened V by 5 bases and J by 5 bases, and 16 bases separated the two germline ends. This CDR3 has 14 residues. The germline V gene encodes CDR1 SGHVS and CDR2 FQNEAQ. CDR3 sequence (DNA): TGTGCCAGCAGCCTATGGAGGGACATCCACGAGCAGTACTTC. Its translation is CASSLWRDIHEQYF. Combining the CDR3 with reference TRBV7-8 and TRBJ2-7 gives the whole variable domain GAGVSQSPRYKVAKRGQDVALRCDPISGHVSLFWYQQALGQGPEFLTYFQNEAQLDKSGLPSDRFFAERPEGSVSTLKIQRTQQEDSAVYLCASSLWRDIHEQYFGPGTRLTVT.

The chain couples TRBV12-5 to TRBJ2-1; 11 bases map to TRBD2. Germline V gene sequence: CDR1 LGHNT, CDR2 FRNRAP. V gave up 3 bases and J gave up 8 bases; unmatched junction bases: 21. CDR3 size: 20 residues. CDR3 protein: CASGFARGQWGSGRVDEQFF. DNA for the CDR3: TGTGCTAGTGGTTTCGCCCGGGGACAGTGGGGTAGCGGGAGGGTCGATGAGCAGTTCTTC.

There are a few counts of this clone. The V and J genes are TRBV6-1 and TRBJ1-3, with TRBD1 matching over 7 bases. The germline V gene has CDR1 MNHNS and CDR2 SASEGT. The CDR3 runs 13 residues. The V segment lost 6 bases and the J segment 4 bases; nucleotides outside the gene matches: 3. This chain's CDR3 is CASSGTAGNTIYF. CDR3 coding DNA: TGTGCCAGCAGCGGGACAGCCGGAAACACCATATATTTT.

This sequence joins TRBV11-3 and TRBJ2-7; TRBD1 agrees at 10 bases. Losses at the gene ends were 5 bases for V and 4 bases for J; bases not matched to a gene: 11. Germline CDR1 and CDR2: SGHNT and YENEEA. This CDR3 contains 16 residues. Written as DNA, the CDR3 is TGTGCCAGCAGCCAGGGGCCGGACAGGGGGACATACGAGCAGTACTTC. Translated: CASSQGPDRGTYEQYF. Full variable domain (remainder filled in from reference TRBV11-3 and TRBJ2-7): EAGVVQSPRYKIIEKKQPVAFWCNPISGHNTLYWYLQNLGQGPELLIRYENEEAVDDSQLPKDRFSAERLKGVDSTLKIQPAELGDSAVYLCASSQGPDRGTYEQYFGPGTRLTVT.

V and J are TRBV27 and TRBJ2-1; D perhaps matches TRBD2 (6 bases). This CDR3 contains 18 residues. V was trimmed by 2 bases and J by 3 bases, leaving 20 bases between them. Germline lookup yields CDR1 MNHEY and CDR2 SMNVEV (reference sequence). The CDR3 protein is CASSLRGGTVRIYNEQFF. The CDR3 DNA reads as TGTGCCAGCAGTTTAAGGGGCGGGACGGTTCGAATCTACAATGAGCAGTTCTTC.

This chain joins TRBV10-2 and TRBJ2-1; TRBD2 matches at 12 bases. Looked up from germline, CDR1 is WSHSY and CDR2 is SAAADI. This CDR3 contains 15 residues. The V gene end was trimmed by 6 bases and the J gene end by 2 bases; junction bases not matched to a gene: 2. As DNA, the CDR3 is TGCGCCAGCAGAGGACTAGCGGGGCCCTACAATGAGCAGTTCTTC. Amino acids: CASRGLAGPYNEQFF.

This chain connects TRBV9 to TRBJ2-2; 11 nucleotides agree with TRBD1. This CDR3 region has 16 residues. Trimming took 4 bases from V and 1 from J; bases not matched to a gene: 3. Germline CDR1 and CDR2: SGDLS and YYNGEE. CDR3 residues: CASSPGTGGNTGELFF. CDR3 sequence (DNA): TGTGCCAGCAGCCCAGGGACAGGGGGGAACACCGGGGAGCTGTTTTTT.

The chain links TRBV6-1 to TRBJ2-7; 11 positions match TRBD2. CDR3 length: 15 residues. With V trimmed by 2 bases and J by 7 bases, 7 bases remained unmatched. CDR1 is MNHNS, CDR2 SASEGT, per germline. The CDR3 spells CASSEYTSGSGEQYF. The CDR3 region has the DNA TGTGCCAGCAGTGAATATACTAGCGGGAGCGGGGAGCAGTACTTC.

The chain employs TRBV19 and TRBJ2-4, with no clear D. Germline V lookup: CDR1 LNHDA, CDR2 SQIVND (reference sequence). This CDR3 has 16 residues. The germline V and J ends were trimmed by 3 bases and 0 bases, with 12 bases remaining between them. In nucleotides, the CDR3 is TGTGCCAGTAGTATTCGGCGCTCCATAGCCAAAAACATTCAGTACTTC. Its protein is CASSIRRSIAKNIQYF.